This T cell receptor (beta chain) is from a study of Graves' ophthalmopathy and Graves' hyperthyroidism. Note on this clonotype: Its antigen is not known.

Study-wide points: Most expanded clonotypes from thyroid (those above 0.001 frequency) were also found in blood.

Amplified material comprised TCR beta CDR3 regions derived from RNA transcripts. Second-round multiplex PCR came after a first-round RT-PCR that employed HTBI primers. TCRdb re-called the multiplex PCR reads through MiXCR, storing one row per CDR3 protein. The repertoire holds 350,000 to 400,000 distinct CDR3 sequences, 15% seen once, with around 6.6% in the top ten. The germline gives CDR1 DFQATT, CDR2 SNEGSKA (reference sequence). V lost 6 bases and J 4 bases, leaving 18 bases between the germline ends. The CDR3 sequence is 14 residues long. Enrollment excluded any patients with other autoimmune diseases, uncontrolled infections, pregnancy or lactation.

The chain links TRBV20-1 to TRBJ2-5, with D possibly called TRBD1 or TRBD2 (5 bases each). The sample was peripheral blood. This TCR came from a woman aged 18-29 years with stable Graves' hyperthyroidism. CDR3 region: CSAPAADGAETQYF. The CDR3 DNA reads TGCAGTGCGCCTGCCGCGGACGGGGCAGAGACCCAGTACTTC.